The present TCR beta chain was sequenced within a study of blood T cell repertoires in COVID-19. The overall study: Acute and convalescent COVID-19 samples came from the United States, Italy and Spain. In each case, the material was cDNA or gDNA derived from T cells, B-cell-depleted T cells, or PBMCs.

The ends lost 5 bases at V and 2 bases at J; junction bases unmatched: 8. Germline V gene data show CDR1 as MDHEN and CDR2 as SYDVKM. This CDR3 spans 16 amino acids. Those enrolled in Seattle joined during active infection and were followed longitudinally afterward. Study processing details: Nucleated cell number was recorded as an estimate derived from reference gene primer amplification. Sequenced by immunoSEQ multiplex PCR; TCRdb stores in-frame clones only, minus some. That table furnishes V, J and clone size, whereas the DNA furnished D and trimming. The table has some 130,000 clones, approximately 90% seen once; the top ten hold more than 3.5%.

The material sequenced was peripheral blood. J is TRBJ1-5 and V is TRBV28; 8 nucleotides align to TRBD1. The TCR originated in a man aged 55 to 70 with COVID-19, enrolled during active disease. Here the CDR3 reads CASSPGQGRGNQPQHF. CDR3 DNA: TGTGCCAGCAGTCCCGGACAGGGTAGGGGCAATCAGCCCCAGCATTTT.